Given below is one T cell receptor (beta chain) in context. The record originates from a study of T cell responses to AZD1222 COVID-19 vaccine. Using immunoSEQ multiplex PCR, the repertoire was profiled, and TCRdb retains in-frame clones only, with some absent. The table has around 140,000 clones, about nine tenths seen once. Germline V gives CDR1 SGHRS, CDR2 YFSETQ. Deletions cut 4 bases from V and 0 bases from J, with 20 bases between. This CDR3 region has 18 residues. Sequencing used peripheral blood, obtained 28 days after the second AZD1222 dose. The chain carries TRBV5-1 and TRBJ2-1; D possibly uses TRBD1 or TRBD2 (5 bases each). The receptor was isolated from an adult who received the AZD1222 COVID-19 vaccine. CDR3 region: CASSAKGRAQSSYNEQFF. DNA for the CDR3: TGCGCCAGCAGCGCCAAGGGGCGGGCCCAGAGCTCCTACAATGAGCAGTTCTTC.